This TCR beta chain was identified in a study of cytotoxic CD8 clonotypes in ibrutinib-treated CLL. General study findings and limits: Higher clonality was seen at ibrutinib response and a return toward baseline at progression.

The V gene's germline CDR1 is LGHNA and CDR2 YNFKEQ. The CDR3 sequence is 15 residues long. V was pared by 3 bases and J by 5 bases, with 15 bases between. Method: immunoSEQ multiplex PCR; TCRdb's copy keeps in-frame clones and lacks some. In the table there are 200,000 to 250,000 clones, around 70% of which are singletons. With regard to this clone: Its matching antigen is unknown.

About 2 micrograms of genomic DNA (from cryopreserved PBMCs) were used for TCR beta libraries. The genes are TRBV4-2 and TRBJ2-3; D is possibly TRBD2 (6 bases). Sequenced here: PBMCs, sampled after 24 months of ibrutinib treatment. The receptor's source is a human donor with chronic lymphocytic leukemia. CDR3 coding DNA: TGTGCCAGCAGCCAGGAATTAGCGGATAGAGATACGCAGTATTTT. It codes for CASSQELADRDTQYF.